A selection of T cell receptor beta chains follows, all from one sample in a study of blood T cells in healthy people across ages. TCRdb itself ran the 5' RACE reads through MiXCR, one entry per CDR3 protein. The table records hundreds of thousands of distinct CDR3 sequences, under 40% of them present only once. Sequencing was carried out using blood. These receptor sequences come from a man aged 18 to 35 in good health. Both conserved end residues are part of each CDR3. The order of the fields is clone size, J gene, V gene, CDR3 length, D gene, CDR3 protein, CDR3 DNA. The D gene is left open where the match is weak. Only part of the rows carry a size: once, few, many, or a class if the clone is expanded.

few TRBJ1-1 TRBV28 14 - CASSFQGKYTEAFF TGTGCCAGCAGTTTTCAGGGCAAGTACACTGAAGCTTTCTTT
many TRBJ2-3 TRBV6-6 14 - CASSYSPLTDTQYF TGTGCCAGCAGTTACTCCCCCCTCACAGATACGCAGTATTTT
- TRBJ1-6 TRBV20-1 14 - CSARDQTDNSPLHF TGCAGTGCTAGAGATCAGACAGATAATTCACCCCTCCACTTT
few TRBJ2-3 TRBV7-2 15 TRBD2 CASSVGLVSTDTQYF TGTGCCAGCAGCGTGGGACTAGTAAGCACAGATACGCAGTATTTT
many TRBJ2-7 TRBV12-3/TRBV12-4 11 - CASSNYYEQYF TGTGCCAGCAGTAATTACTACGAGCAGTACTTC
- TRBJ2-1 TRBV3-1 15 TRBD2 CASSHGLAGNNEQFF TGTGCCAGCAGCCATGGACTAGCGGGGAACAATGAGCAGTTCTTC
few TRBJ2-1 TRBV20-1 18 TRBD2 CSATLTRKRGGRINEQFF TGCAGTGCTACCCTTACTAGAAAGCGGGGGGGCCGGATAAATGAGCAGTTCTTC
few TRBJ1-4 TRBV20-1 15 - CSASWGPPTNEKLFF TGCAGTGCTAGCTGGGGCCCCCCAACTAATGAAAAACTGTTTTTT
few TRBJ2-5 TRBV13 15 TRBD1 CASSSREGQGETQYF TGTGCCAGCAGCTCCCGGGAAGGACAGGGGGAGACCCAGTACTTC
- TRBJ1-2 TRBV2 14 - CASSELGVRGGYTF TGTGCCAGCAGTGAGTTGGGAGTGCGAGGGGGCTACACCTTC
- TRBJ2-3 TRBV7-2 14 - CASSFQDERDTQYF TGTGCCAGCAGCTTTCAGGACGAGAGAGATACGCAGTATTTT
many TRBJ2-5 TRBV6-5 13 - CASSYSVGETQYF TGTGCCAGCAGTTACTCGGTCGGGGAGACCCAGTACTTC
few TRBJ1-2 TRBV2 12 - CASGTRSGGYTF TGTGCCAGCGGCACAAGGTCGGGTGGCTACACCTTC
few TRBJ1-4 TRBV12-3/TRBV12-4 14 - CASSLTLVGEKLFF TGTGCCAGCAGTCTTACCTTGGTAGGGGAAAAACTGTTTTTT
many TRBJ2-3 TRBV10-3 12 - CAISDSTDTQYF TGTGCCATCAGTGATAGCACAGATACGCAGTATTTT
- TRBJ2-5 TRBV20-1 15 - CSARDWIEAVETQYF TGCAGTGCTAGAGATTGGATTGAGGCCGTGGAGACCCAGTACTTC
few TRBJ2-5 TRBV20-1 14 - CSADSGTMGQTQYF TGCAGTGCGGACTCCGGGACGATGGGCCAGACCCAGTACTTC
- TRBJ2-6 TRBV20-1 19 - CSARDVFGGGEDGGNVLTF TGCAGTGCTAGAGATGTGTTCGGTGGAGGGGAGGATGGAGGCAACGTCCTGACTTTC
- TRBJ1-2 TRBV25-1 15 - CASSEWEGANYGYTF TGTGCCAGCAGTGAATGGGAAGGGGCCAACTATGGCTACACCTTC
few TRBJ2-1 TRBV29-1 11 - CSVDLGNEQFF TGCAGCGTTGACCTCGGGAATGAGCAGTTCTTC
few TRBJ2-2 TRBV5-1 16 - CASSLDSARNTGELFF TGCGCCAGCAGCTTGGACTCCGCGAGAAACACCGGGGAGCTGTTTTTT
- TRBJ1-5 TRBV12-3/TRBV12-4 15 TRBD1 CASTPGQGGNQPQHF TGTGCCAGCACCCCGGGACAGGGAGGAAATCAGCCCCAGCATTTT
- TRBJ2-3 TRBV12-3/TRBV12-4 12 - CASGGRVDTQYF TGTGCCAGCGGGGGGCGGGTAGATACGCAGTATTTT
- TRBJ2-3 TRBV7-2 16 - CASSPEGATSTDTQYF TGTGCCAGCAGCCCAGAGGGCGCTACTAGCACAGATACGCAGTATTTT
once TRBJ2-5 TRBV12-3/TRBV12-4 16 - CASSLELGRGMETQYF TGTGCCAGCAGTTTAGAACTCGGGAGAGGGATGGAGACCCAGTACTTC
few TRBJ1-2 TRBV12-3/TRBV12-4 17 TRBD1 CASSPMAAWTGVYGYTF TGTGCCAGCAGTCCCATGGCCGCCTGGACAGGGGTCTATGGCTACACCTTC
few TRBJ2-2 TRBV15 13 - CATSSRKAGELFF TGTGCCACCAGCAGTAGGAAGGCCGGGGAGCTGTTTTTT
many TRBJ2-3 TRBV12-3/TRBV12-4 14 - CASSPRGRTDTQYF TGTGCCAGCAGCCCACGAGGCCGCACAGATACGCAGTATTTT
- TRBJ1-4 TRBV6-2/TRBV6-3 17 - CASSYAPGRIFNEKLFF TGTGCCAGCAGTTACGCCCCAGGACGGATTTTTAATGAAAAACTGTTTTTT
- TRBJ1-4 TRBV4-3 18 - CASSQAFLGTGVNEKLFF TGCGCCAGCAGCCAGGCGTTTTTGGGGACGGGCGTAAATGAAAAACTGTTTTTT
few TRBJ2-7 TRBV5-1 13 - CASRDSLPYEQYF TGCGCCAGCAGGGACAGCTTACCCTACGAGCAGTACTTC
- TRBJ2-1 TRBV15 17 TRBD2 CATSRAKLAGGYNEQFF TGTGCCACCAGCAGAGCGAAACTAGCGGGGGGGTACAATGAGCAGTTCTTC
few TRBJ2-5 TRBV4-3 14 - CASSQEQAQETQYF TGCGCCAGCAGCCAAGAGCAGGCTCAAGAGACCCAGTACTTC
- TRBJ2-2 TRBV30 16 - CAWRWGGSANTGELFF TGTGCCTGGAGGTGGGGGGGCAGCGCGAACACCGGGGAGCTGTTTTTT
- TRBJ1-5 TRBV5-1 15 TRBD1 CASSLRTGKDQPQHF TGCGCCAGCAGCTTGAGGACAGGAAAGGATCAGCCCCAGCATTTT
few TRBJ1-1 TRBV7-2 15 - CASSFRGTMNTEAFF TGTGCCAGCAGCTTCCGGGGGACCATGAACACTGAAGCTTTCTTT
many TRBJ2-1 TRBV20-1 14 TRBD2 CSATSGAQGKEQFF TGCAGTGCTACTAGCGGGGCCCAAGGCAAAGAGCAGTTCTTC
- TRBJ2-7 TRBV5-1 17 TRBD1 CASSKLGTAQESYEQYF TGCGCCAGCAGCAAACTCGGGACAGCCCAAGAATCCTACGAGCAGTACTTC
many TRBJ2-1 TRBV25-1 10 - CAAGLVEQFF TGTGCGGCCGGCCTTGTTGAGCAGTTCTTC
- TRBJ2-6 TRBV27 16 - CASSPLMESGANVLTF TGTGCCAGCAGTCCCCTTATGGAGTCAGGGGCCAACGTCCTGACTTTC
- TRBJ2-7 TRBV6-2/TRBV6-3 12 - CARGGHPYEQYF TGTGCCAGGGGGGGACACCCCTACGAGCAGTACTTC
few TRBJ2-2 TRBV12-3/TRBV12-4 15 - CASSPSWGFAGELFF TGTGCCAGCAGCCCCTCCTGGGGTTTCGCCGGGGAGCTGTTTTTT